A single sample gave rise to the 2 T cell receptor beta chains below, sequenced in a study of cytomegalovirus exposure and HLA in healthy donors. The PCR used 60 Vbeta and 13 Jbeta primers. TCRdb's table, derived via immunoSEQ multiplex PCR, lists solely in-frame clones and lacks some. The repertoire consists of 150,000 to 200,000 clones, with roughly 84% occurring once and the leading ten covering 0.26%. Sequenced sample: PBMCs. These receptors originate from a boy under 18 in good health and CMV-seronegative.

This CDR3 is CASRSYPNNSPLHF. Here the CDR3 DNA reads TGTGCCAGTAGGAGTTACCCTAATAATTCACCCCTCCACTTT. J is TRBJ1-6 and V is TRBV6-5; no clear D gene. Germline CDR1 reads MNHEY; CDR2 reads SVGAGI. The V end was cut by 9 bases, the J end by 5 bases, with 14 bases between. This CDR3 region has 14 residues.

The chain employs TRBV11-2 and TRBJ2-7; maybe TRBD2 (5 bases). There are 11 residues in the CDR3. Germline lookup yields CDR1 SGHAT and CDR2 FQNNGV. V was clipped by 8 bases and J by 10 bases, with 15 bases between them. The CDR3 reads CASFSEGTQYF. CDR3 in DNA: TGTGCCAGCTTCAGCGAGGGTACCCAGTACTTC.